This T cell receptor (beta chain) was sequenced during a study of blood T cell repertoires in COVID-19. Study context: The samples span acute and convalescent COVID-19 from the United States, Italy and Spain. The analysed material was cDNA or gDNA that came from T cells, B-cell-depleted T cells, or PBMCs.

CDR3 length: 13 amino acids. The germline V gene has CDR1 MNHEY and CDR2 SVGAGI. Patients from Seattle were sampled longitudinally, starting during active infection. Methods used by the authors: Reference gene primers were amplified, and this amplification served to estimate nucleated cell counts. Clones were read by immunoSEQ multiplex PCR, and TCRdb kept only the in-frame ones, dropping some. Clone size and V and J calls were adopted from that table, with D and trimming inferred from the DNA. Here the sample spans 450,000 or so clones, around nine tenths being singletons. Note on this clone: The junction shows a germline mismatch at one end, possibly a read error.

The TCR originated in a woman aged 40 to 50 with COVID-19, enrolled during active disease. The sequenced sample was peripheral blood. The chain combines TRBV6-5 with TRBJ2-2; no clear D gene. This CDR3 reads CASSYQNAGELFF. CDR3 DNA sequence: TGTGCCAGCAGTTACCAGAACGCCGGGGAGCTGTTTTTT.